The clone carrying this T cell receptor beta chain was counted between two and nine times. The antigen is undetermined. The sample originates from a study of T cells in Graves' hyperthyroidism and ophthalmopathy. Thyroid ultrasound, orbital computed tomography, clinical symptoms, and serum thyroxine and TRAb underpinned diagnoses. RNA transcripts served as the template for amplifying TCR beta CDR3 regions. HTBI primers were the set used in a first-round RT-PCR of the TCR CDR3. TCRdb itself ran the multiplex PCR reads through MiXCR, one entry per CDR3 protein. The repertoire holds roughly 740,000 distinct CDR3 sequences, with roughly 17% as singletons. The study's findings and limits: In blood, most of the thyroid clonotypes expanded above 0.001 were also present.

Sequenced: blood. The TCR sequence derives from a man aged 18 to 30 with Graves' hyperthyroidism.

This CDR3 reads CASSFGMELFF. The DNA of the CDR3 is TGTGCCAGCAGTTTTGGCATGGAGCTGTTTTTT. The rearrangement uses TRBV12-3 or TRBV12-4 and TRBJ2-2; D call uncertain. This CDR3 spans 11 amino acids. With 3 bases removed from V and 10 bases from J, the gap between germline ends came to 6 bases.